This entry lists 29 T cell receptor beta chains sequenced from one sample in a study of cytotoxic CD8 clonotypes in ibrutinib-treated CLL. Assay: immunoSEQ multiplex PCR; the TCRdb copy retains only in-frame clones and omits some. Of about 200,000 clones in the sample, around 70% are singletons; the top ten hold about an eighth. The source was PBMCs, collected after 24 months of ibrutinib treatment. These receptors originate from a human donor with chronic lymphocytic leukemia.

The chain uses TRBV5-6 and TRBJ2-3, with TRBD2 matching over 8 bases. Germline V gene data show CDR1 as SGHDT and CDR2 as YYEEEE. The CDR3 sequence is 16 residues long. J lost 0 bases, V lost 0 bases, and 3 bases had no gene match. The CDR3 nucleotides are TGTGCCAGCAGCTTGGAGGCTAGCGGGAGCACAGATACGCAGTATTTT. Translation: CASSLEASGSTDTQYF.

This sequence joins TRBV28 and TRBJ2-4; maybe TRBD1 (6 bases). Germline CDR1 and CDR2: MDHEN and SYDVKM. The germline V and J ends were trimmed by 6 bases and 8 bases, with 14 bases remaining between them. The CDR3 is made up of 13 amino acids. CDR3 protein: CASSSGTLDIQYF. The CDR3 DNA follows: TGTGCCAGCAGCTCCGGGACATTGGACATTCAGTACTTC.

The chain links TRBV7-3 to TRBJ2-1; the match to TRBD2 covers 11 bases. Trimming took 5 bases from V and 10 from J; bases not matched to a gene: 4. Germline V gene lookup returns CDR1 SGHTA and CDR2 FQGTGA. This CDR3 region has 13 residues. The CDR3 DNA follows: TGTGCCAGCAGCCCGGGACTAGCGGCAGAGCAGTTCTTC. It specifies CASSPGLAAEQFF. Based on the CDR3 plus reference TRBV7-3 and TRBJ2-1, the full variable domain is GAGVSQTPSNKVTEKGKYVELRCDPISGHTALYWYRQSLGQGPEFLIYFQGTGAADDSGLPNDRFFAVRPEGSVSTLKIQRTERGDSAVYLCASSPGLAAEQFFGPGTRLTVL.

J is TRBJ2-7 and V is TRBV7-2; D remains unclear. The V and J ends lost 3 bases and 3 bases respectively, with 9 bases between them. The germline gives CDR1 SGHTA, CDR2 FQGNSA. The CDR3 totals 13 residues. CDR3 sequence (DNA): TGTGCCAGCAGCTTGGCCAGACTCTACGAGCAGTACTTC. It specifies CASSLARLYEQYF.

The V gene is TRBV6-5, the J gene TRBJ2-5; D remains ambiguous. The CDR3 sequence is 12 residues long. Per the germline V gene, CDR1 is MNHEY and CDR2 is SVGAGI. V lost 5 bases and J 7 bases, leaving 11 bases between the germline ends. The CDR3 bases are TGTGCCAGCAGTGGGGTTTCAGGGACCCAGTACTTC. Its translation is CASSGVSGTQYF.

This clone was seen just once. The V call is TRBV5-4, the J call TRBJ1-4; D is possibly TRBD1 (5 bases). The V end was cut by 5 bases, the J end by 5 bases, with 13 bases between. Germline assignment: CDR1 SGHNT and CDR2 YYREEE (reference sequence). The CDR3 loop spans 14 amino acids. CDR3 bases: TGTGCCAGCAGTGTTGGGGGGGGAAATGAAAAACTGTTTTTT. It codes for CASSVGGGNEKLFF.

J is TRBJ2-1 and V is TRBV2; tentative D call: TRBD2 (6 bases). The length of the CDR3 is 12 residues. The V end was cut by 8 bases, the J end by 11 bases, with 16 bases between. Germline V gives CDR1 SNHLY, CDR2 FYNNEI. CDR3 coding DNA: TGTGCCAGCCGGGACTCCAGGAGAAAGCAGTTCTTC. Encoded protein: CASRDSRRKQFF.

V usage is TRBV19 and J usage is TRBJ2-7; a weak D match, TRBD1 (6 bases). V lost 4 bases and J lost 0, with 13 bases in between. The germline gives CDR1 LNHDA, CDR2 SQIVND (reference sequence). The CDR3 runs to 15 residues. DNA of the CDR3: TGTGCCAGTAGTAAGGACAGCTTTAGCTCCTACGAGCAGTACTTC. Amino acid sequence: CASSKDSFSSYEQYF. The whole variable domain, remainder taken from reference TRBV19 and TRBJ2-7, is DGGITQSPKYLFRKEGQNVTLSCEQNLNHDAMYWYRQDPGQGLRLIYYSQIVNDFQKGDIAEGYSVSREKKESFPLTVTSAQKNPTAFYLCASSKDSFSSYEQYFGPGTRLTVT.

The J gene is TRBJ2-7, the V gene TRBV28; tentatively, D is TRBD1 (8 bases). Trimming shortened V by 3 bases and J by 2 bases, and 23 bases separated the two germline ends. CDR3 length: 18 amino acids. Per germline, CDR1 MDHEN and CDR2 SYDVKM. This CDR3 is CASSFPGQGGRGTYEQYF. CDR3 coding DNA: TGTGCCAGCAGTTTCCCCGGACAGGGTGGGCGGGGGACCTACGAGCAGTACTTC.

This rearrangement joins TRBV30 to TRBJ1-2; D possibly corresponds to TRBD1 (5 bases). This CDR3 is 12 amino acids long. V was trimmed by 2 bases and J by 4 bases, leaving 8 bases between them. CDR1 and CDR2 from the germline V gene are GTSNPN and SVGIG (reference sequence). The CDR3 nucleotides are TGTGCCTGGAGTTCAGGGTTCTATGGCTACACCTTC. Amino acid sequence: CAWSSGFYGYTF.

The chain joins TRBV6-1 to TRBJ2-5; 7 bases fit TRBD1. The CDR3 is 9 residues long. J lost 11 bases, V lost 7 bases, and 1 base had no gene match. From germline, CDR1 is MNHNS and CDR2 SASEGT. CDR3 DNA: TGTGCCAGCAAGGGACAGCAGTACTTC. This codes for CASKGQQYF.

The chain couples TRBV4-2 to TRBJ2-3; 7 bases align to TRBD1. Germline CDR1 and CDR2: LGHNA and YNFKEQ. The trim removed 2 bases at V and 7 bases at J, leaving 3 bases unmatched. The CDR3 is 13 residues long. The CDR3 spells CASSQRDRNTQYF. In nucleotides, the CDR3 is TGTGCCAGCAGCCAACGGGACAGAAATACGCAGTATTTT.

V usage is TRBV29-1 and J usage is TRBJ2-7; D remains unclear. Trimming stripped 2 bases from V and 0 bases from J, with 11 bases between. This CDR3 is 14 amino acids long. From germline, CDR1 is SQVTM and CDR2 ANQGSEA. The CDR3 is CSVEKGVGSYEQYF. The CDR3 nucleotides are TGCAGCGTTGAAAAGGGTGTCGGCTCCTACGAGCAGTACTTC.

The rearrangement uses TRBV5-4 and TRBJ2-3, with 9 bases identical to TRBD2. V gave up 0 bases and J gave up 2 bases; unmatched junction bases: 7. The CDR3 covers 17 residues. Germline V gene sequence: CDR1 SGHNT, CDR2 YYREEE (reference sequence). Here the CDR3 DNA reads TGTGCCAGCAGCTTGGGCGTAGCGGGAGCGATCACAGATACGCAGTATTTT. This encodes CASSLGVAGAITDTQYF.

V and J are TRBV4-2 and TRBJ2-7; 7 nucleotides agree with TRBD2. From germline, CDR1 is LGHNA and CDR2 YNFKEQ. The CDR3 covers 16 residues. V lost 0 bases and J lost 0; bases outside the gene matches: 5. CDR3 DNA: TGTGCCAGCAGCCAAGATCTGGCTAGCGGCTCCTACGAGCAGTACTTC. It is translated as CASSQDLASGSYEQYF.

J is TRBJ1-1 and V is TRBV29-1; possible D gene TRBD1, 5 bases. The V end lost 4 bases, the J end lost 2 bases, and 11 bases lay between the germline ends. Per germline, CDR1 SQVTM and CDR2 ANQGSEA. The CDR3 extends over 13 amino acids. Here the CDR3 reads CSVASGPNTEAFF. The CDR3 DNA reads TGCAGCGTTGCATCGGGACCAAACACTGAAGCTTTCTTT.

The chain recombines TRBV28 with TRBJ2-1; D is perhaps TRBD2 (6 bases). Germline V gene lookup returns CDR1 MDHEN and CDR2 SYDVKM. This CDR3 is built from 16 residues. V dropped 4 bases and J dropped 10 bases, with 23 bases sitting between them. The CDR3 DNA follows: TGTGCCAGCAGTTGGTATAGCGGACCCACTTTAGGAGAGCAGTTCTTC. It is translated as CASSWYSGPTLGEQFF.

The chain combines TRBV10-2 with TRBJ1-4; D is undetermined. Germline lookup yields CDR1 WSHSY and CDR2 SAAADI. The CDR3 is made up of 16 amino acids. V shed 2 bases and J shed 1 base, with 11 bases lying between them. For the CDR3, the DNA is TGCGCCAGCAGTGAGGACTCATTGGGAACTAATGAAAAACTGTTTTTT. Translation: CASSEDSLGTNEKLFF.

A few counts support this clone. The chain links TRBV19 to TRBJ1-5; D remains unclear. The germline V and J ends were trimmed by 3 bases and 10 bases, with 19 bases remaining between them. Germline V gene lookup returns CDR1 LNHDA and CDR2 SQIVND (reference sequence). CDR3 length: 15 amino acids. Written as DNA, the CDR3 is TGTGCCAGTAGTATCGCTTTGGCATATAGTGCCCCCCAGCATTTT. It is translated as CASSIALAYSAPQHF.

J is TRBJ1-5 and V is TRBV28; no clear D gene. In germline, CDR1 is MDHEN, CDR2 SYDVKM. V was cut by 2 bases and J by 10 bases, with 18 bases left in between. The CDR3 is made up of 15 amino acids. The CDR3 is CASSLRLGRREPQHF. As DNA, the CDR3 is TGTGCCAGCAGTTTACGGTTAGGCCGTCGGGAACCCCAGCATTTT. Together with reference TRBV28 and TRBJ1-5, the CDR3 gives the full variable domain: DVKVTQSSRYLVKRTGEKVFLECVQDMDHENMFWYRQDPGLGLRLIYFSYDVKMKEKGDIPEGYSVSREKKERFSLILESASTNQTSMYLCASSLRLGRREPQHFGDGTRLSIL.

V gene TRBV11-3 combines with J gene TRBJ1-2, with D possibly being TRBD1 (6 bases). The CDR3 contains 15 residues. The germline V gene encodes CDR1 SGHNT and CDR2 YENEEA. The V end lost 5 bases, the J end lost 4 bases, and 17 bases lay between the germline ends. CDR3 DNA: TGTGCCAGCAGCACCCCACAGGGTGGGCTCTATGGCTACACCTTC. Encoded protein: CASSTPQGGLYGYTF.

The V gene is TRBV11-2, the J gene TRBJ2-5; D uncertain. Trimming left V 2 bases short and J 5 bases short, with 9 bases between. The CDR3 is 13 residues long. In germline, CDR1 is SGHAT, CDR2 FQNNGV. The CDR3 sequence is CASSLSSAETQYF. In DNA, the CDR3 is TGTGCCAGCAGCTTATCTTCCGCGGAGACCCAGTACTTC.

The V and J genes are TRBV7-8 and TRBJ2-3; 9 nucleotides agree with TRBD2. Germline CDR1 is SGHVS and CDR2 is FQNEAQ. This CDR3 comprises 21 residues. Trimming removed 1 base from V and 2 bases from J; junction bases left unmatched: 19. CDR3 sequence reads: CASSLVGSVGWREGNTDTQYF. CDR3 in DNA: TGTGCCAGCAGCTTAGTGGGCAGCGTGGGGTGGCGGGAGGGGAACACAGATACGCAGTATTTT.

This clone has more than one count but fewer than ten. CDR3: CASSEGLAGGEQFF. In DNA, the CDR3 is TGTGCCAGCAGTGAGGGACTAGCCGGAGGAGAGCAGTTCTTC. The chain recombines TRBV27 with TRBJ2-1, with 9 bases that match TRBD2. Germline-derived CDR1 and CDR2 are MNHEY and SMNVEV (reference sequence). J lost 10 bases, V lost 5 bases, and 9 bases had no gene match. The CDR3 has 14 amino acids.

The rearrangement uses TRBV6-5 and TRBJ2-5; perhaps TRBD1 as D (6 bases). The CDR3 runs to 14 residues. CDR1 is MNHEY and CDR2 is SVGAGI in the germline V gene. Between the trimmed V and J ends, which lost 2 bases and 2 bases, there was a span of 9 bases. The CDR3 loop is CASSYRTEQETQYF. The CDR3 bases are TGTGCCAGCAGTTACCGGACAGAACAAGAGACCCAGTACTTC.

This clone was seen only a few times. V gene TRBV6-1 combines with J gene TRBJ1-3; TRBD1 matches 10 bases. Trimming removed 7 bases from V and 7 bases from J; junction bases left unmatched: 4. The CDR3 covers 13 residues. Germline CDR1 MNHNS, CDR2 SASEGT. CDR3 sequence reads: CASIRQGANTIYF. CDR3 bases: TGTGCCAGCATTCGACAGGGGGCGAACACCATATATTTT.

This clone was recorded a few times. V is TRBV19 and J is TRBJ2-1; weak D call: TRBD2 (5 bases). Trimming removed 2 bases from V and 5 bases from J, with 7 bases in between. CDR1 is LNHDA, CDR2 SQIVND, per germline (reference sequence). The CDR3 is 13 amino acids. This CDR3 reads CASSIFGDNEQFF. In nucleotides, the CDR3 is TGTGCCAGTAGTATATTCGGGGACAATGAGCAGTTCTTC.

The chain joins TRBV29-1 to TRBJ2-7, with a possible D match to TRBD1 (6 bases). Germline-derived CDR1 and CDR2 are SQVTM and ANQGSEA. V was trimmed by 6 bases and J by 9 bases, leaving 24 bases between them. CDR3 size: 14 residues. As DNA, the CDR3 is TGCAGCGTGGCGCAAACATTGGACAGCATAGGGCAGTACTTC. Its protein product is CSVAQTLDSIGQYF.

The chain links TRBV27 to TRBJ2-3; 13 bases map to TRBD2. Germline V gene sequence: CDR1 MNHEY, CDR2 SMNVEV (reference sequence). The CDR3 covers 16 residues. J gave up 9 bases and V 0 bases, and 6 bases lay outside the gene matches. The chain's CDR3 is CASSLSALTSGGTQYF. The DNA of the CDR3 is TGTGCCAGCAGTTTATCTGCCCTGACTAGCGGGGGGACGCAGTATTTT.